The clone carrying this T cell receptor beta chain was picked up a small number of times. The V gene end was trimmed by 4 bases and the J gene end by 6 bases; junction bases not matched to a gene: 5. The germline V gene encodes CDR1 SGHRS and CDR2 YFSETQ. The CDR3 consists of 14 residues. This sample is part of a study of identical twins. Via MiXCR, TCRdb re-called the 5' RACE reads, giving one row per CDR3 protein. The sample has some 570,000 distinct CDR3 sequences; approximately 20% are singletons. These data are also associated with another study on yellow fever vaccine responses in identical twins.

The sequenced sample consisted of CD4+ T cells sorted from blood. The V and J genes are TRBV5-1 and TRBJ2-2, with 8 bases aligning to TRBD1. This clonotype was obtained from a woman aged 18-29 years in good health. Here the CDR3 reads CASSRTGTAGELFF. CDR3 nucleotide sequence: TGCGCCAGCAGCCGGACAGGGACGGCCGGGGAGCTGTTTTTT.